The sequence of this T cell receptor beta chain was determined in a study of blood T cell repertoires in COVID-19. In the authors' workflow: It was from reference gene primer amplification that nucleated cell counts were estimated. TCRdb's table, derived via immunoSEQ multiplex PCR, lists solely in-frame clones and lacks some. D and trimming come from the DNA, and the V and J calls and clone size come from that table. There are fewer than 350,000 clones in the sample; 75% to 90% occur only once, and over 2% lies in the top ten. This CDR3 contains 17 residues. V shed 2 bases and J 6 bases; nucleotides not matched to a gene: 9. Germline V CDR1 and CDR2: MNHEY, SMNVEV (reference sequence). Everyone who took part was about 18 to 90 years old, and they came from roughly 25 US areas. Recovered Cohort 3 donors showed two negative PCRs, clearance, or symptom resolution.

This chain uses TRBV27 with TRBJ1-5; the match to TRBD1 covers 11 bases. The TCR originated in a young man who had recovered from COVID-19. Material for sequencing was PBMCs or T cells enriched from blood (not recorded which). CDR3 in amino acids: CASSLRTGGQGSQPQHF. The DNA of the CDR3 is TGTGCCAGCAGTTTAAGGACAGGGGGCCAGGGAAGTCAGCCCCAGCATTTT.